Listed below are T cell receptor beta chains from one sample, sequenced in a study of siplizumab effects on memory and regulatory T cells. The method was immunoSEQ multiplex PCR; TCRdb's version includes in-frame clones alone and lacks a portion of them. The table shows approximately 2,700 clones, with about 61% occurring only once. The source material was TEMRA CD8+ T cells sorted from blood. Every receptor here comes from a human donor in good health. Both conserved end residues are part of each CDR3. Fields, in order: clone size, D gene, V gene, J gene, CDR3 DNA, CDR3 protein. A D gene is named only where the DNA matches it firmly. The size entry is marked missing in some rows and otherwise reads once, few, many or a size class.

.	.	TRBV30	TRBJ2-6	TGTGCCTGGAGCCAGGGGACTGGGGCCAACGTCCTGACTTTC	CAWSQGTGANVLTF
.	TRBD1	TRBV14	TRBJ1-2	TGTGCCAGCAGCTGGGACAGGGACTCCATCCAGTCTGGCTACACCTTC	CASSWDRDSIQSGYTF
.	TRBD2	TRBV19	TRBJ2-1	TGTGCCAGTAGTTTGACAAGCGGGGGGCCCTACAATGAGCAGTTCTTC	CASSLTSGGPYNEQFF
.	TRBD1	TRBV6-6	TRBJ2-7	TGTGCCAGCACCCCGGACAGGTACGAGCAGTACTTC	CASTPDRYEQYF
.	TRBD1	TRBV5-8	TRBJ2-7	TGTGCCAGCAGTTCGGCAGGGGGCTACGAGCAGTACTTC	CASSSAGGYEQYF
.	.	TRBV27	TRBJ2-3	TGTGCCAGCAGTCTACACACGACGGGTAAAGATACGCAGTATTTT	CASSLHTTGKDTQYF
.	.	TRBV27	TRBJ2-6	TGTGCCAGCACTTCTGGGGCCAACGTCCTGACTTTC	CASTSGANVLTF
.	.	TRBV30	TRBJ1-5	TGTGCCTGGAGTCATACAGGGAATATACAGCCCCAGCATTTT	CAWSHTGNIQPQHF
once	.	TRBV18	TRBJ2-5	TGTGCCAGCTCACATAGCGGCCCGGGGACCCAGTACTTC	CASSHSGPGTQYF
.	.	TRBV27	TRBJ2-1	TGTGCCAGCAGTGACCTCGACTGGAGGGACTACAATGAGCAGTTCTTC	CASSDLDWRDYNEQFF
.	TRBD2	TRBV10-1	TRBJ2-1	TGCGCCAGCAGTGAGTCGGAGCGGGGGGCTTACAATGAGCAGTTCTTC	CASSESERGAYNEQFF
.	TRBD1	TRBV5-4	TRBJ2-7	TGTGCCAGCAGCGTGGACAGGGTTTCCTACGAGCAGTACTTC	CASSVDRVSYEQYF
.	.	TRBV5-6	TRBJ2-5	TGTGCCAGCAGCTTGGTAACTCGAGGAGAGACCCAGTACTTC	CASSLVTRGETQYF
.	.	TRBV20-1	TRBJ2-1	TGCAGTGTCAGTCAGGGTAATGAGCAGTTCTTC	CSVSQGNEQFF
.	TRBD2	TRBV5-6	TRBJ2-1	TGTGCCAGCAGCCCGGGACTAGCGGGAGGGAGCTCCTACAATGAGCAGTTCTTC	CASSPGLAGGSSYNEQFF
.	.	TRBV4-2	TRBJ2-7	TGTGCCAGCAGCTTCCTCAGGGGGGCCCCCATCTACGAGCAGTACTTC	CASSFLRGAPIYEQYF
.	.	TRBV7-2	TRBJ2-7	TGTGCCAGCAGCTTAGTACGGGAATTCTACGAGCAGTACTTC	CASSLVREFYEQYF
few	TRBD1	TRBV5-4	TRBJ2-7	TGTGCCAGCAGCGCTGGGGACAGGGGGCTAGACGAGCAGTACTTC	CASSAGDRGLDEQYF
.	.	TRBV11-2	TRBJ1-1	TGTGCCAGCAGCTTAGGGTTGGGGAACACTGAAGCTTTCTTT	CASSLGLGNTEAFF
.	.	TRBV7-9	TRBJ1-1	TGTGCCAGCAGCCACCCCCTTCCAGGGATATACACTGAAGCTTTCTTT	CASSHPLPGIYTEAFF
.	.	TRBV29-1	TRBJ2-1	TGCAGCGTTGAAGATGGCCGGGCCGTTTGGGGGAATGAGCAGTTCTTC	CSVEDGRAVWGNEQFF
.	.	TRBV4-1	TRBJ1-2	TGCGCCAGCAGCCAAAAGTACAGGGCCCACTATGGCTACACCTTC	CASSQKYRAHYGYTF
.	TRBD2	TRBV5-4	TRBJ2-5	TGTGCCAGCAGCTTGTCGACTAGCGGCCAAGAGACCCAGTACTTC	CASSLSTSGQETQYF
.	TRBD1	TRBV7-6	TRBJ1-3	TGTGCCAGCAGCTTGAGGACAGGGGGCTCTGGAAACACCATATATTTT	CASSLRTGGSGNTIYF
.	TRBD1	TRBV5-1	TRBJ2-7	TGCGCCAGCAGCTCCCGGGACAGGGGAGGCTACGAGCAGTACTTC	CASSSRDRGGYEQYF
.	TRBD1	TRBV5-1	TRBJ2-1	TGCGCCAGCAGAGCGACAGGGATGGGCAATGAGCAGTTCTTC	CASRATGMGNEQFF
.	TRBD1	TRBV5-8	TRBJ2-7	TGTGCCAGCAGCCTTGTTCAGGGGGCCCCCTTCTCCTACGAGCAGTACTTC	CASSLVQGAPFSYEQYF
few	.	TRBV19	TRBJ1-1	TGTGCCAGTAGTTTCGGCAGGGGGAACACTGAAGCTTTCTTT	CASSFGRGNTEAFF
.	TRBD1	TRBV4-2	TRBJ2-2	TGTGCCAGCAGCCAACCTCGGACAGGGAAAACCGGGGAGCTGTTTTTT	CASSQPRTGKTGELFF
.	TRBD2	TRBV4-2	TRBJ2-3	TGTGCCAGCAGCTTGACTAGCGGGATGGGAGATACGCAGTATTTT	CASSLTSGMGDTQYF
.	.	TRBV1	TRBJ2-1	TGCACCAGCAGCCCTGACCCCATCTACAATGAGCAGTTCTTC	CTSSPDPIYNEQFF
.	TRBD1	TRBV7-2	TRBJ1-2	TGTGCCAGCAGATACAGCCCGACAGGGTCCTATGGCTACACCTTC	CASRYSPTGSYGYTF
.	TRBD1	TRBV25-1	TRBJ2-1	TGTGCCAGCAGCTTGTCTGACAGGGTGGGTGTGCAGTTCTTC	CASSLSDRVGVQFF
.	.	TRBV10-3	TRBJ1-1	TGTGCCATCAGTGAGACAGGGCACGGCACTGAAGCTTTCTTT	CAISETGHGTEAFF
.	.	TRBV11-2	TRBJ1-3	TGTGCCAGCAGCTTAGGGTATGAGTGGCCGATCTCTGGAAACACCATATATTTT	CASSLGYEWPISGNTIYF
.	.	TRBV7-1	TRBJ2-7	TGTGCCAGCAGCTTGTTCCCGGGACATATCTACGAGCAGTACTTC	CASSLFPGHIYEQYF
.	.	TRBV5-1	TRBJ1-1	TGCGCCAGCAGCTTGGGGGTAGGGGTGAACACTGAAGCTTTCTTT	CASSLGVGVNTEAFF
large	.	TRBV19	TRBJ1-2	TGTGCCAGTAGTATAGATCGGGGGAACAACTATGGCTACACCTTC	CASSIDRGNNYGYTF
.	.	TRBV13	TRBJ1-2	TGTGCCAGCAGCCCCGACGGAGGAGTCTATGGCTACACCTTC	CASSPDGGVYGYTF
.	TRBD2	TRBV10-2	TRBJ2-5	TGCGCCAGCAGTGACTTTGAGACTCCCCAGCGGGATTACGGAGAGACCCAGTACTTC	CASSDFETPQRDYGETQYF
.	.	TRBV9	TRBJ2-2	TGTGCCAGCAGCGTCGCCGGGGGAGTAGACACCGGGGAGCTGTTTTTT	CASSVAGGVDTGELFF
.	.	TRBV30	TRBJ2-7	TGTGCCTGGACCACGGGAACAAGGGACGAGCAGTACTTC	CAWTTGTRDEQYF
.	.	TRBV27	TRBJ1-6	TGTGCCAGCAATTGGGGCTCGGGTAATTCACCCCTCCACTTT	CASNWGSGNSPLHF
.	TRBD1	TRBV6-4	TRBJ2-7	TGTGCCAGCAGTTCGGCAGGGGGCTACGAGCAGTACTTC	CASSSAGGYEQYF
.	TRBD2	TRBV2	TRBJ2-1	TGTGCCAGCAGTGAAGGCGGGAGGATCTACAATGAGCAGTTCTTC	CASSEGGRIYNEQFF
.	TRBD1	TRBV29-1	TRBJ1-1	TGCAGCGTCCAGGGACAGGTCTTCTTTAACACTGAAGCTTTCTTT	CSVQGQVFFNTEAFF
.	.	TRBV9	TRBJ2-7	TGTGCCAGCAGCGTAGCTAGCCCCTCGTCGGGGGAGTACGAGCAGTACTTC	CASSVASPSSGEYEQYF
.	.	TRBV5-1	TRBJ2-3	TGCGCCAGCAGTAAGGGCGGTGCTTCGGGAGATACGCAGTATTTT	CASSKGGASGDTQYF
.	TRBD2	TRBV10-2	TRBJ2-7	TGCGCCAGCAGTGGCGGGAGTATCTACGAGCAGTACTTC	CASSGGSIYEQYF
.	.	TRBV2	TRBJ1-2	TGTGCCAGCAGTGGCAACTATGGCTACACCTTC	CASSGNYGYTF
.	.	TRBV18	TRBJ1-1	TGTGCCAGCTCGGCAGGGGTCGGAGCTTTCTTT	CASSAGVGAFF
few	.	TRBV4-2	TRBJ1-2	TGTGCCAGCAGCCAACTCGGTTTATTAGGGGCGACTGCTAACTATGGCTACACCTTC	CASSQLGLLGATANYGYTF
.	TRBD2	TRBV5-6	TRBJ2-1	TGTGCCAGCAGCTTAGGACTAGCGGGGGGGCCTACATACAATGAGCAGTTCTTC	CASSLGLAGGPTYNEQFF
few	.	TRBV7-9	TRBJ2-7	TGTGCCAGCAGCTTCACCAGGAACCTCTCCTACGAGCAGTACTTC	CASSFTRNLSYEQYF
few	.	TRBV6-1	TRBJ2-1	TGTGCCAGCAGTTCCGACTCATACAATGAGCAGTTCTTC	CASSSDSYNEQFF
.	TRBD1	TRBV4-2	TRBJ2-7	TGTGCCAGCAGCCACGACCGCCCCGGGACAGGGACCTACGAGCAGTACTTC	CASSHDRPGTGTYEQYF
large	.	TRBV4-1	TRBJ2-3	TGCGCCAGCAGCCAGTACCTTGATACGCAGTATTTT	CASSQYLDTQYF
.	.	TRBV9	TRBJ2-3	TGTGCCAGCAGCGTAGTTGGAGGGGGCTCAGATACGCAGTATTTT	CASSVVGGGSDTQYF
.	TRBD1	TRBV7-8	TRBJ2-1	TGTGCCAGCAGCTTAATCGGGTCAGGGGGCGATGAGCAGTTCTTC	CASSLIGSGGDEQFF